The 17 T cell receptor beta chains below come from one sample, sequenced in a study of PD-1 blockade in classical Hodgkin lymphoma. Time point denoted: cycle 4 day 1 (C4D1), after five to seven weeks of nivolumab. Every patient relapsed after autologous stem cell transplantation, and brentuximab vedotin exposure varied. Magnetic depletion of unwanted cells isolated CD4+ T cells from thawed PBMCs. Sequenced by immunoSEQ multiplex PCR; TCRdb stores in-frame clones only, minus some. This table holds approximately 29,000 clones, under 80% found once. Sequences were derived from CD4+ T cells from blood, sampled before the fourth cycle of nivolumab. These receptors were obtained from a human donor with classical Hodgkin lymphoma.

A note on this clone: Mismatch with germline at one junction end may stem from a read error. The chain carries TRBV7-7 and TRBJ2-3; D is perhaps TRBD2 (7 bases). Germline loops: CDR1 SSHAT, CDR2 FNYEAQ (reference sequence). This CDR3 contains 16 residues. The DNA for the CDR3 is TGTGCTAGCAGCTTCGGGGGGCGAGGTGGTCCAGATACGCAGTATTTT. Translated, it gives CASSFGGRGGPDTQYF.

This chain links TRBV7-9 with TRBJ2-2; D ambiguous. The V end was cut by 5 bases, the J end by 5 bases, with 9 bases between. CDR1 is SEHNR, CDR2 FQNEAQ, per germline (reference sequence). The CDR3 extends over 13 amino acids. CDR3 residues: CASSPQWTGELFF. The CDR3 DNA reads as TGTGCCAGCAGCCCACAGTGGACCGGGGAGCTGTTTTTT.

This clone was seen a handful of times. CDR3 residues: CASSQRDRGGGNTIYF. The CDR3, as DNA: TGCGCCAGCAGCCAACGAGACAGGGGAGGGGGAAACACCATATATTTT. V gene TRBV4-1 combines with J gene TRBJ1-3; 8 nucleotides match TRBD1. With V trimmed by 2 bases and J by 4 bases, 7 bases remained unmatched. This CDR3 is 16 amino acids long. Germline assignment: CDR1 MGHRA and CDR2 YSYEKL.

The genes are TRBV9 and TRBJ2-7; D tentatively fits TRBD1 or TRBD2 (7 bases each). CDR3 size: 15 residues. V shed 4 bases and J shed 2 bases, with 16 bases lying between them. From germline, CDR1 is SGDLS and CDR2 YYNGEE. The CDR3 DNA sequence: TGTGCCAGCAGCCCAGGGGGGGGCAGAACCTACGAGCAGTACTTC. Residues: CASSPGGGRTYEQYF. Drawing the rest from reference TRBV9 and TRBJ2-7, the complete variable domain is DSGVTQTPKHLITATGQRVTLRCSPRSGDLSVYWYQQSLDQGLQFLIQYYNGEERAKGNILERFSAQQFPDLHSELNLSSLELGDSALYFCASSPGGGRTYEQYFGPGTRLTVT.

The CDR3 nucleotides read TGTGCCAGCAGCTTGAATAGCGGGGTGGGGTCGGATACGCAGTATTTT. This codes for CASSLNSGVGSDTQYF. The genes are TRBV7-3 and TRBJ2-3; 8 bases are shared with TRBD2. Germline CDR1 is SGHTA and CDR2 is FQGTGA. CDR3 length equals 16 residues. V dropped 3 bases and J dropped 6; count of bases not matched to a gene: 11.

The chain is built from TRBV4-2 and TRBJ2-1; 11 bases are shared with TRBD2. CDR1 and CDR2 from the germline V gene are LGHNA and YNFKEQ. V shed 4 bases and J 4 bases; nucleotides not matched to a gene: 3. The CDR3 spans 15 residues. The CDR3 reads CASSPRTSGYNEQFF. For the CDR3, the DNA is TGTGCCAGCAGCCCCCGGACTAGCGGGTACAATGAGCAGTTCTTC.

This clone has a single count. The chain combines TRBV7-9 with TRBJ2-5; 8 nucleotides agree with TRBD1. CDR1 and CDR2 from the germline V gene are SEHNR and FQNEAQ (reference sequence). There are 16 residues in the CDR3. V was clipped by 3 bases and J by 5 bases; unmatched bases: 11. Written as DNA, the CDR3 is TGTGCCAGCAGCTTTTCCGGGACAGGTTTAAGGGAGACCCAGTACTTC. It encodes CASSFSGTGLRETQYF.

Of note for this clone: This sample also contains other DNA sequences that code for the same CDR3. V is TRBV5-5 and J is TRBJ2-7, with D possibly matching TRBD2 (6 bases). The CDR3 is made up of 14 amino acids. V lost 0 bases to trimming and J lost 4 bases, with 11 bases between them. Germline V gene data show CDR1 as SGHKS and CDR2 as YYEKEE (reference sequence). CDR3 amino acids: CASSLVGGSYEQYF. The CDR3 bases are TGTGCCAGCAGCTTGGTCGGGGGATCTTACGAGCAGTACTTC. Complete variable domain (other parts from reference TRBV5-5 and TRBJ2-7): DAGVTQSPTHLIKTRGQQVTLRCSPISGHKSVSWYQQVLGQGPQFIFQYYEKEERGRGNFPDRFSARQFPNYSSELNVNALLLGDSALYLCASSLVGGSYEQYFGPGTRLTVT.

The chain has TRBV12-5 and TRBJ2-5; 10 nucleotides align to TRBD2. This CDR3 comprises 20 residues. Germline CDR1 and CDR2: LGHNT and FRNRAP. Germline trimming cut 6 bases from V and 3 bases from J; bases unmatched to any gene: 22. The CDR3 coding sequence is TGTGCTAGTGGCCTAGCCGGGACTAGCGCGGTTTCGGTCGCCAAAGAGACCCAGTACTTC. This gives the protein CASGLAGTSAVSVAKETQYF.

This rearrangement joins TRBV7-2 to TRBJ2-4; possible D gene TRBD1, 5 bases. V was pared by 6 bases and J by 8 bases, with 17 bases between. Germline loops: CDR1 SGHTA, CDR2 FQGNSA. The CDR3 extends over 14 amino acids. CDR3 bases: TGTGCCAGCAGTTCCCGACAGAGTGGGCACATTCAGTACTTC. This codes for CASSSRQSGHIQYF.

V and J are TRBV27 and TRBJ1-5; 8 positions agree with TRBD1. This CDR3 region has 15 residues. V trimming: 3 bases; J trimming: 7 bases; junction bases outside the gene matches: 8. Germline V gene lookup returns CDR1 MNHEY and CDR2 SMNVEV (reference sequence). CDR3 coding DNA: TGTGCCAGCAGTTTCCAGGCAGGGGGCGGGCAGCCCCAGCATTTT. Encoded protein: CASSFQAGGGQPQHF.

The chain carries TRBV6-5 and TRBJ1-1, with D possibly matching TRBD1 (5 bases). V shed 0 bases and J shed 0 bases, with 8 bases lying between them. The CDR3 is 15 amino acids. The V gene's germline CDR1 is MNHEY and CDR2 SVGAGI. The CDR3 loop is CASSYSGGLNTEAFF. The DNA for the CDR3 is TGTGCCAGCAGTTACTCGGGGGGTTTGAACACTGAAGCTTTCTTT.

V gene TRBV28 combines with J gene TRBJ1-1; D unclear. Germline V gene lookup returns CDR1 MDHEN and CDR2 SYDVKM. The V end lost 1 base, the J end lost 1 base, and 13 bases lay between the germline ends. This CDR3 is built from 16 residues. The CDR3 DNA is TGTGCCAGCAGTTTATTGCCAGGCATGGGGAACACTGAAGCTTTCTTT. Translation: CASSLLPGMGNTEAFF. The entire variable domain, with the rest obtained from reference TRBV28 and TRBJ1-1, is as follows: DVKVTQSSRYLVKRTGEKVFLECVQDMDHENMFWYRQDPGLGLRLIYFSYDVKMKEKGDIPEGYSVSREKKERFSLILESASTNQTSMYLCASSLLPGMGNTEAFFGQGTRLTVV.

The V gene is TRBV19, the J gene TRBJ1-1; perhaps TRBD1 as D (5 bases). CDR1 is LNHDA and CDR2 is SQIVND in the germline V gene (reference sequence). Trimming removed 6 bases from V and 0 bases from J, with 8 bases in between. The CDR3 runs 13 residues. The DNA of the CDR3 is TGTGCCAGTAGCACACAGGTGAACACTGAAGCTTTCTTT. Translation: CASSTQVNTEAFF.

The chain has TRBV5-4 and TRBJ2-1; TRBD1 aligns across 12 bases. The CDR3 spans 15 residues. Germline trimming cut 4 bases from V and 7 bases from J; bases unmatched to any gene: 6. The germline V gene encodes CDR1 SGHNT and CDR2 YYREEE (reference sequence). The CDR3 protein is CASSRGTGGVNEQFF. The CDR3 DNA sequence: TGTGCCAGCAGCCGAGGGACAGGGGGCGTAAATGAGCAGTTCTTC.

This sequence joins TRBV11-3 and TRBJ2-1; D is unclear. Germline values: CDR1 SGHNT, CDR2 YENEEA. This CDR3 spans 12 amino acids. The V gene lost 1 base and the J gene lost 11 bases, with 9 bases spanning the gap. In DNA form, the CDR3 reads TGTGCCAGCAGCTTAGGGGCGCACCAGCAGTTCTTC. This translates into CASSLGAHQQFF.

V is TRBV19 and J is TRBJ2-2, with D tentatively TRBD2 (6 bases). The V end lost 3 bases, the J end lost 6 bases, and 8 bases lay between the germline ends. The CDR3 length is 13 residues. The germline V gene encodes CDR1 LNHDA and CDR2 SQIVND (reference sequence). CDR3 in DNA: TGTGCCAGTAGTATCTCTAGCGCCGGGGAGCTGTTTTTT. Amino acids: CASSISSAGELFF.